Listed here are 28 T cell receptor beta chains from one sample, sequenced in a study of shared clonotypes between healthy human individuals. The assay was immunoSEQ multiplex PCR, and TCRdb's table has in-frame clones only and misses some. The sample contains about 2.3 million clones, about 92% of which appear only once. Sequences were obtained from naive CD4+ T cells from PBMCs. Subset: CD45RA+ positively selected. The origin of the receptors is a man between 18 and 29 years old in good health. Some clones in this sample may be carry-over from other donors' samples.

This chain joins TRBV7-6 and TRBJ1-3; D ambiguous. Germline CDR1 and CDR2: SGHVS and FNYEAQ. The V end was cut by 5 bases, the J end by 2 bases, with 13 bases between. The CDR3 consists of 15 residues. The CDR3 nucleotides read TGTGCCAGCAGCCAGACGTGGAATACTGGAAACACCATATATTTT. Its protein product is CASSQTWNTGNTIYF.

The CDR3 loop is CASGDGTYYGYTF. CDR3 coding DNA: TGTGCCAGCGGAGACGGGACGTACTATGGCTACACCTTC. V usage is TRBV28 and J usage is TRBJ1-2; D perhaps matches TRBD1 (5 bases). The V gene's germline CDR1 is MDHEN and CDR2 SYDVKM. Trimming pared 8 bases from V and 3 bases from J, leaving 13 bases between. CDR3 length equals 13 residues.

CDR3 sequence: CSVSGWVVEQFF. The CDR3 DNA sequence: TGCAGCGTTTCGGGGTGGGTGGTTGAGCAGTTCTTC. This chain uses TRBV29-1 with TRBJ2-1; D may be TRBD2 (5 bases). The germline V gene encodes CDR1 SQVTM and CDR2 ANQGSEA. Trimming took off 5 bases at V and 9 bases at J, with 14 bases between the two ends. CDR3 size: 12 residues.

In regard to this clone: The same CDR3 also results from other DNA sequences found in this sample. The chain is built from TRBV28 and TRBJ2-2; maybe TRBD1 (6 bases). Germline V CDR1 and CDR2: MDHEN, SYDVKM. The CDR3 runs 14 residues. Trimming removed 6 bases from V and 1 base from J, with 9 bases in between. CDR3 coding DNA: TGTGCCAGCAGATCGACAGGGAACACCGGGGAGCTGTTTTTT. It yields the protein CASRSTGNTGELFF.

This chain joins TRBV11-2 and TRBJ2-3; the D gene is possibly TRBD2 (5 bases). CDR3 size: 13 residues. Trimming removed 3 bases from V and 5 bases from J, with 9 bases in between. Per the germline V gene, CDR1 is SGHAT and CDR2 is FQNNGV. Here the CDR3 reads CASSLRARDTQYF. The CDR3, as DNA: TGTGCCAGCAGCTTGAGGGCTCGAGATACGCAGTATTTT.

J is TRBJ1-1 and V is TRBV5-1; D gene unclear. Trimming shortened V by 4 bases and J by 2 bases, and 12 bases separated the two germline ends. Germline V gene data show CDR1 as SGHRS and CDR2 as YFSETQ. The CDR3 runs 14 residues. CDR3 in amino acids: CASSHPIGNTEAFF. The DNA for the CDR3 is TGCGCCAGCAGCCATCCAATCGGAAACACTGAAGCTTTCTTT.

The chain links TRBV10-3 to TRBJ2-1; D is perhaps TRBD2 (6 bases). Germline CDR1 is ENHRY and CDR2 is SYGVKD. V was pared by 11 bases and J by 0 bases, with 14 bases between. CDR3 length equals 14 residues. The CDR3 loop reads CAGGSGASYNEQFF. DNA of the CDR3: TGTGCCGGAGGTAGCGGAGCCTCCTACAATGAGCAGTTCTTC.

Details on this clone: One end of the junction fails to match germline, which may point to a read error. The V gene is TRBV10-3, the J gene TRBJ2-7; D possibly corresponds to TRBD1 (6 bases). The CDR3 runs 14 residues. Per the germline V gene, CDR1 is ENHRY and CDR2 is SYGVKD. The CDR3 reads CATTGQPSSYGQYF. In DNA, the CDR3 is TGTGCCACCACCGGACAGCCCTCCTCCTACGGGCAGTACTTC.

The chain links TRBV7-9 to TRBJ1-1; 10 nucleotides align to TRBD1. V was clipped by 6 bases and J by 4 bases; unmatched bases: 14. The CDR3 covers 17 residues. Germline V gene lookup returns CDR1 SEHNR and CDR2 FQNEAQ (reference sequence). The CDR3 DNA reads TGTGCCAGCAGTACAATCCGACAGGGGGCTAGGGGCACTGAAGCTTTCTTT. Translation: CASSTIRQGARGTEAFF. Full variable domain (remainder filled in from reference TRBV7-9 and TRBJ1-1): DTGVSQNPRHKITKRGQNVTFRCDPISEHNRLYWYRQTLGQGPEFLTYFQNEAQLEKSRLLSDRFSAERPKGSFSTLEIQRTEQGDSAMYLCASSTIRQGARGTEAFFGQGTRLTVV.

The chain carries TRBV2 and TRBJ2-1, with 7 bases that match TRBD1. Losses at the gene ends were 8 bases for V and 4 bases for J; bases not matched to a gene: 2. Germline assignment: CDR1 SNHLY and CDR2 FYNNEI. The CDR3 length is 12 residues. This CDR3 is CASGQDYNEQFF. CDR3 nucleotide sequence: TGTGCCAGCGGACAGGATTACAATGAGCAGTTCTTC.

The CDR3: CASSQVRQAFYGYTF. CDR3 bases: TGCGCCAGCAGCCAAGTCCGACAGGCATTCTATGGCTACACCTTC. This sequence joins TRBV4-1 and TRBJ1-2; perhaps TRBD1 as D (6 bases). The CDR3 consists of 15 residues. V was clipped by 1 base and J by 4 bases, with 13 bases between them. Looked up from germline, CDR1 is MGHRA and CDR2 is YSYEKL.

The CDR3 loop reads CATSRDTEKLFF. Written as DNA, the CDR3 is TGTGCCACCAGCAGGGATACTGAAAAACTGTTTTTT. The chain employs TRBV15 and TRBJ1-4; D call uncertain. From germline, CDR1 is LNHNV and CDR2 YYDKDF (reference sequence). The CDR3 has 12 amino acids. V lost 3 bases and J lost 7, with 6 bases in between.

The chain has TRBV7-2 and TRBJ2-2, with D possibly matching TRBD1 (6 bases). Trimming stripped 5 bases from V and 2 bases from J, with 15 bases between. This CDR3 has 16 amino acids. Germline assignment: CDR1 SGHTA and CDR2 FQGNSA. The CDR3 sequence is CASSPRTALNTGELFF. The CDR3, as DNA: TGTGCCAGCAGCCCCCGGACAGCGCTAAACACCGGGGAGCTGTTTTTT.

On this clone itself: Other nucleotide sequences from this sample produce the same CDR3. The CDR3 is CASSLEGGNQPQHF. As DNA, the CDR3 is TGCGCCAGCAGCTTGGAGGGAGGAAATCAGCCCCAGCATTTT. The chain couples TRBV5-1 to TRBJ1-5, with no clear D. This CDR3 is built from 14 residues. The germline V gene encodes CDR1 SGHRS and CDR2 YFSETQ. Trimming cost V 0 bases and J 4 bases, with 8 bases left between them.

The rearrangement joins TRBV5-4 to TRBJ2-5, with 8 bases that match TRBD2. Germline-derived CDR1 and CDR2 are SGHNT and YYREEE (reference sequence). After removal of 3 bases from V and 4 bases from J, the junction contained 11 bases not matched to a gene. The CDR3 runs 16 residues. CDR3 sequence (DNA): TGTGCCAGCAGCTCCTCAGCGGGAGCGGAGGGAGAGACCCAGTACTTC. It yields the protein CASSSSAGAEGETQYF.

The gene calls are TRBV28 and TRBJ2-3; 7 nucleotides line up with TRBD2. Germline CDR1 reads MDHEN; CDR2 reads SYDVKM. V was pared by 4 bases and J by 1 base, with 2 bases of the junction left unmatched. This CDR3 spans 14 amino acids. DNA of the CDR3: TGTGCCAGCAGTTCGGGACTACGCACAGATACGCAGTATTTT. Translated, it gives CASSSGLRTDTQYF.

The rearrangement joins TRBV10-1 to TRBJ2-1; D is possibly TRBD1 or TRBD2 (5 bases each). Germline loops: CDR1 WNHNN, CDR2 SYGVQD (reference sequence). V was cut by 3 bases and J by 0 bases, with 12 bases left in between. The CDR3 runs 16 residues. Here the CDR3 DNA reads TGCGCCAGCAGTGACCGGGACCCGAGCTCCTACAATGAGCAGTTCTTC. As protein: CASSDRDPSSYNEQFF.

The chain links TRBV6-6 to TRBJ2-7; TRBD2 matches at 10 bases. The germline V gene has CDR1 MNHNY and CDR2 SVGAGI (reference sequence). V lost 6 bases and J lost 2; bases outside the gene matches: 4. The CDR3 is made up of 14 amino acids. In nucleotides, the CDR3 is TGTGCCAGCAGACGGACTAGCGGAACCTACGAGCAGTACTTC. Its translation: CASRRTSGTYEQYF.

The chain recombines TRBV5-4 with TRBJ2-1; tentative D call: TRBD2 (6 bases). The V and J ends lost 2 bases and 2 bases respectively, with 23 bases between them. CDR3 length equals 19 residues. Germline V gives CDR1 SGHNT, CDR2 YYREEE (reference sequence). The CDR3 DNA sequence: TGTGCCAGCAGCTTAGGCCCAATCCGCTTAGCGGCTCCCTACAATGAGCAGTTCTTC. Its translation: CASSLGPIRLAAPYNEQFF.

The chain recombines TRBV27 with TRBJ1-2; a weak D match, TRBD1 (6 bases). CDR3 size: 14 residues. V was clipped by 6 bases and J by 7 bases, with 18 bases between them. Germline CDR1 and CDR2: MNHEY and SMNVEV (reference sequence). The CDR3 nucleotides read TGTGCCAGCAGCCCCGAGGGGGTAAGAGTTGGCTACACCTTC. Its translation is CASSPEGVRVGYTF.

The rearrangement joins TRBV12-5 to TRBJ2-2; 9 bases match TRBD1. The CDR3 has 16 amino acids. Trimming removed 6 bases from V and 0 bases from J; junction bases left unmatched: 5. CDR1 and CDR2 from the germline V gene are LGHNT and FRNRAP. CDR3 in amino acids: CASGPGQGANTGELFF. The CDR3 nucleotides read TGTGCTAGTGGCCCGGGACAGGGCGCGAACACCGGGGAGCTGTTTTTT.

The chain recombines TRBV7-8 with TRBJ1-1, with a weak D call TRBD1 (5 bases). The CDR3 totals 13 residues. Germline values: CDR1 SGHVS, CDR2 FQNEAQ. The V end was cut by 5 bases, the J end by 6 bases, with 13 bases between. CDR3 DNA: TGTGCCAGCAGCCTCCGGGGGATCGCTGAAGCTTTCTTT. This sequence encodes CASSLRGIAEAFF.

The chain joins TRBV15 to TRBJ2-7, with 8 bases identical to TRBD1. Looked up from germline, CDR1 is LNHNV and CDR2 is YYDKDF (reference sequence). There are 15 residues in the CDR3. Unmatched junction bases numbered 5, after V lost 0 bases and J lost 4 bases. CDR3 protein: CATSRDTRGLYEQYF. The CDR3 nucleotides are TGTGCCACCAGCAGAGATACCAGGGGGCTTTACGAGCAGTACTTC.

The chain carries TRBV10-3 and TRBJ2-1, with unresolved D. V was shortened by 3 bases and J by 10 bases, with 10 bases between the two germline ends. Germline V gene lookup returns CDR1 ENHRY and CDR2 SYGVKD. CDR3 size: 12 residues. CDR3 protein: CAISEGLVEQFF. The CDR3, as DNA: TGTGCCATCAGTGAAGGCCTCGTGGAGCAGTTCTTC.

The J gene is TRBJ1-2, the V gene TRBV18; D may be TRBD1 (6 bases). V was cut by 4 bases and J by 4 bases, with 19 bases left in between. CDR1 is KGHSH and CDR2 is LQKENI in the germline V gene. The CDR3 spans 16 residues. For the CDR3, the DNA is TGTGCCAGCTCACTCGGGACACCTTCGGAGGGCTATGGCTACACCTTC. This encodes CASSLGTPSEGYGYTF. The variable domain in full, completed from reference TRBV18 and TRBJ1-2, reads NAGVMQNPRHLVRRRGQEARLRCSPMKGHSHVYWYRQLPEEGLKFMVYLQKENIIDESGMPKERFSAEFPKEGPSILRIQQVVRGDSAAYFCASSLGTPSEGYGYTFGSGTRLTVV.

The chain employs TRBV7-7 and TRBJ2-2; no firm D call. The CDR3 contains 16 residues. V lost 3 bases to trimming and J lost 2 bases, with 13 bases between them. Germline V lookup: CDR1 SSHAT, CDR2 FNYEAQ (reference sequence). CDR3 protein: CASSFGITYNTGELFF. CDR3 in DNA: TGTGCCAGCAGCTTCGGAATCACCTACAACACCGGGGAGCTGTTTTTT.

The chain employs TRBV11-1 and TRBJ2-3, with D perhaps given as TRBD1 or TRBD2 (5 bases each). Germline V gives CDR1 SGHAT, CDR2 FQDESV (reference sequence). Deletions cut 8 bases from V and 6 bases from J, with 15 bases between. The CDR3 loop spans 13 amino acids. The CDR3 here is CASVRGARDTQYF. In DNA, the CDR3 is TGTGCCAGCGTTCGAGGGGCCCGGGATACGCAGTATTTT.

The rearrangement uses TRBV4-2 and TRBJ2-1; maybe TRBD2 (6 bases). Germline CDR1 LGHNA, CDR2 YNFKEQ. This CDR3 comprises 16 residues. With 4 bases removed from V and 4 bases from J, the gap between germline ends came to 17 bases. This CDR3 reads CASSLRDGRGYNEQFF. The CDR3 DNA sequence: TGTGCCAGCAGCCTAAGGGACGGGAGAGGATACAATGAGCAGTTCTTC.